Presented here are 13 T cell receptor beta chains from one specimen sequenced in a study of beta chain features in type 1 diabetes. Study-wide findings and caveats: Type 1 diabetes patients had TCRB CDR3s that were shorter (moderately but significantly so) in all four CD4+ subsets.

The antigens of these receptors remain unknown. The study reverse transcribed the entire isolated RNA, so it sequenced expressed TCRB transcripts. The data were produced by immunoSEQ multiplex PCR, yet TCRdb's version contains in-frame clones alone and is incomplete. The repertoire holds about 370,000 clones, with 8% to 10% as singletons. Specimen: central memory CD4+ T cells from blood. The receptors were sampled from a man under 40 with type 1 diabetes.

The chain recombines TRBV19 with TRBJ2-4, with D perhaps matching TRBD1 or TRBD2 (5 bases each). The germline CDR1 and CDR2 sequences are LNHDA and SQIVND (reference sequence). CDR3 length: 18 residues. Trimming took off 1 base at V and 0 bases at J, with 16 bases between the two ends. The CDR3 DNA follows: TGTGCCAGTAGTATAGGCGTAACGGGACGGATAGCCAAAAACATTCAGTACTTC. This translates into CASSIGVTGRIAKNIQYF.

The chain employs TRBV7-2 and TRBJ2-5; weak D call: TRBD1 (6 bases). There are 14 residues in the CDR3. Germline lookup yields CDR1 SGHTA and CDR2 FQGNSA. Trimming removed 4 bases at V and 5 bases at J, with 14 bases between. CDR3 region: CASSWDNLGETQYF. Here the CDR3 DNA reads TGTGCCAGCAGCTGGGACAACCTGGGGGAGACCCAGTACTTC.

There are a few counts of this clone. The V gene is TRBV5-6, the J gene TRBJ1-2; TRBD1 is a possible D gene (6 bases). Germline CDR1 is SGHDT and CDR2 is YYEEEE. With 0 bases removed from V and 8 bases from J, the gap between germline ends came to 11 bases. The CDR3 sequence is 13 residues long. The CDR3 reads CASSLDRAGGYTF. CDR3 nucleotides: TGTGCCAGCAGCTTGGACAGGGCGGGCGGCTACACCTTC.

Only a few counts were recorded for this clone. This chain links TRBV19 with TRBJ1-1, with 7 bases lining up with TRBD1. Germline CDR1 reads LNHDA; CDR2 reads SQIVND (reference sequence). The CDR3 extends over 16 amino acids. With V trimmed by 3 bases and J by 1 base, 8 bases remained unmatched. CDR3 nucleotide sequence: TGTGCCAGTAGTATGTTAGTAAGGGGGCCGAACACTGAAGCTTTCTTT. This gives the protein CASSMLVRGPNTEAFF.

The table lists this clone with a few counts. This CDR3 is CASSHHRGDGELFF. The CDR3 DNA is TGTGCCAGCAGCCACCATAGGGGGGACGGGGAGCTGTTTTTT. V and J are TRBV4-2 and TRBJ2-2, with D perhaps TRBD1 or TRBD2 (6 bases each). Trimming left V 3 bases short and J 7 bases short, with 12 bases between. The germline gives CDR1 LGHNA, CDR2 YNFKEQ. This CDR3 region has 14 residues.

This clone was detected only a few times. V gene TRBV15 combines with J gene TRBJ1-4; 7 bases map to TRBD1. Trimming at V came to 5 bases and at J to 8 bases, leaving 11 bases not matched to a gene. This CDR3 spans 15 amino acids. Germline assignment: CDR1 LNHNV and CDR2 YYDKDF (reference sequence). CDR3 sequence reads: CATSANRGFGEKLFF. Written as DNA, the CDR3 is TGTGCCACCAGCGCGAACAGGGGATTCGGGGAAAAACTGTTTTTT. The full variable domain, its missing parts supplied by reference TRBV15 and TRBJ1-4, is DAMVIQNPRYQVTQFGKPVTLSCSQTLNHNVMYWYQQKSSQAPKLLFHYYDKDFNNEADTPDNFQSRRPNTSFCFLDIRSPGLGDTAMYLCATSANRGFGEKLFFGSGTQLSVL.

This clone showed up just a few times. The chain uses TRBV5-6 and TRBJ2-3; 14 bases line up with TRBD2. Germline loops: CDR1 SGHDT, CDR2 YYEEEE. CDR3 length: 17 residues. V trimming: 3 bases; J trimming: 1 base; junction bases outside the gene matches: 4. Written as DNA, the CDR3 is TGTGCCAGCAGCTGGGGACTAGCGGGAGTGGGCACAGATACGCAGTATTTT. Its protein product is CASSWGLAGVGTDTQYF.

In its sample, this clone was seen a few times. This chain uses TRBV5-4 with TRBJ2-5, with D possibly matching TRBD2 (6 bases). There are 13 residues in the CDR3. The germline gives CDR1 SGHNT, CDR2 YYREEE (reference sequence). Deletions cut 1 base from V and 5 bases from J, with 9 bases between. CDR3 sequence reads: CASSLYGGETQYF. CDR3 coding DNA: TGTGCCAGCAGCTTGTATGGAGGGGAGACCCAGTACTTC.

For the CDR3, the DNA is TGTGCCAGCAGCTTTGGAGGGCGAGGTGAAAAACTGTTTTTT. Its translation is CASSFGGRGEKLFF. This chain uses TRBV13 with TRBJ1-4; D ambiguous. Per the germline V gene, CDR1 is PRHDT and CDR2 is FYEKMQ (reference sequence). Between the trimmed V and J ends, which lost 3 bases and 7 bases, there was a span of 12 bases. CDR3 length: 14 residues.

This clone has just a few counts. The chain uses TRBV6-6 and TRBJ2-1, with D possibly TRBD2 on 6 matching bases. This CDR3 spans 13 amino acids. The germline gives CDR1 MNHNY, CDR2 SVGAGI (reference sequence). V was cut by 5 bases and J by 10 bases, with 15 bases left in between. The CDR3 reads CASSDQTRPEQFF. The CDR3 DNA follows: TGTGCCAGCAGTGACCAGACTAGACCCGAGCAGTTCTTC.

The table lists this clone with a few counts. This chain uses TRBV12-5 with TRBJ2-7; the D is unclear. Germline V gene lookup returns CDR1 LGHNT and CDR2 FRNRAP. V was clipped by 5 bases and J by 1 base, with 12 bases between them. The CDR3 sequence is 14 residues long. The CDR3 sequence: CASGLRLCSYEQYF. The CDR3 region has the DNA TGTGCTAGTGGTCTCCGTTTGTGTTCCTACGAGCAGTACTTC.

In DNA form, the CDR3 reads TGTGCCAGCAGTGCTTCGGGTTACGAGCAGTACTTC. The encoded protein is CASSASGYEQYF. This chain connects TRBV25-1 to TRBJ2-7; D gene uncertain. The CDR3 is 12 residues long. V was clipped by 4 bases and J by 4 bases, with 8 bases between them. Germline V gene data show CDR1 as MGHDK and CDR2 as SYGVNS.

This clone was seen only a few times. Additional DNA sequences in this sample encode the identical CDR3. CDR3: CASSLTGSTEAFF. CDR3 DNA sequence: TGTGCCAGCAGCTTAACAGGTTCCACTGAAGCTTTCTTT. V usage is TRBV7-2 and J usage is TRBJ1-1, with D possibly matching TRBD1 (5 bases). Trimming left V 2 bases short and J 4 bases short, with 8 bases between. The CDR3 extends over 13 amino acids. The germline V gene has CDR1 SGHTA and CDR2 FQGNSA.